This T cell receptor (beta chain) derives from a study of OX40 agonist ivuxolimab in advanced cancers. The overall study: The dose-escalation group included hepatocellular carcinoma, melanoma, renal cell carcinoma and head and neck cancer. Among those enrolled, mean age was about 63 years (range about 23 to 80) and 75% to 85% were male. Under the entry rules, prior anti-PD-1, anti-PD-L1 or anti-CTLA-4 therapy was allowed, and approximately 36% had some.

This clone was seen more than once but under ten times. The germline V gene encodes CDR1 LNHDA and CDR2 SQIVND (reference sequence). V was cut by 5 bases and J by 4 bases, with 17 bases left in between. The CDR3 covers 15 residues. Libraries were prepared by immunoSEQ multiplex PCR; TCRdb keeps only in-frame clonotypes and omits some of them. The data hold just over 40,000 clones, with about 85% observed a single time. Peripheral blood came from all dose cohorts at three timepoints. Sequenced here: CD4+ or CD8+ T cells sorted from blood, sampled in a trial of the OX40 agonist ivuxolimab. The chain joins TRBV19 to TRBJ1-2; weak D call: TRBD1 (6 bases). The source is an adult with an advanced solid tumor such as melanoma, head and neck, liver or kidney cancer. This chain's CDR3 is CASSPGAVGSYGYTF. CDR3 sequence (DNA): TGTGCCAGTAGTCCAGGGGCCGTAGGGTCCTATGGCTACACCTTC.